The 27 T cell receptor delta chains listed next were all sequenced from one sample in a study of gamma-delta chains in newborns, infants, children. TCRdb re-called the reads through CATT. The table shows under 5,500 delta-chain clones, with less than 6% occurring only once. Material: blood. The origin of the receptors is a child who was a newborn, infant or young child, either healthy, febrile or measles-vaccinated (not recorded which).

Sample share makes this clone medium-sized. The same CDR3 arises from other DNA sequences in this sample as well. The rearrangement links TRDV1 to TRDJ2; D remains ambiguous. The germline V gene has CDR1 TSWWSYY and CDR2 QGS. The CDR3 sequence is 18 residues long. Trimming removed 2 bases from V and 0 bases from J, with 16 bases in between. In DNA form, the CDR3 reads TGTGCTCTTGGGGAAACTGTCCCGGCCAGATCTTTGACAGCACAACTCTTCTTT. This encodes CALGETVPARSLTAQLFF.

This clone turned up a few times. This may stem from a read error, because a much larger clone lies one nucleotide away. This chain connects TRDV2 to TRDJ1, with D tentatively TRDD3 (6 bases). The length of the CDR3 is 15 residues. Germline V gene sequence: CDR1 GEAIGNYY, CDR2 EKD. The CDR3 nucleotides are TGTGCCCGTGACACTCTAGGGGATCACACCGATAAACTCATCTTT. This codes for CARDTLGDHTDKLIF.

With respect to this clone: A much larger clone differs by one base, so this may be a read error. The CDR3 sequence: CACDPPGDTLTDKLIF. The CDR3 coding sequence is TGTGCCTGTGATCCACCGGGGGATACGCTCACCGATAAACTCATCTTT. J is TRDJ1 and V is TRDV2; 10 positions agree with TRDD3. V shed 4 bases, J shed 1 base, and the junction held 8 bases outside the gene matches. Germline assignment: CDR1 GEAIGNYY and CDR2 EKD. This CDR3 comprises 16 residues.

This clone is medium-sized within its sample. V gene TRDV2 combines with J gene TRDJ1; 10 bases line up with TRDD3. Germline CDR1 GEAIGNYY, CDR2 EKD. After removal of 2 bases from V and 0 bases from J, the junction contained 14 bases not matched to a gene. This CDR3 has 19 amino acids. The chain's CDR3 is CACDILHTGDTRNTDKLIF. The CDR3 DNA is TGTGCCTGTGACATCCTTCATACGGGGGATACGCGGAACACCGATAAACTCATCTTT.

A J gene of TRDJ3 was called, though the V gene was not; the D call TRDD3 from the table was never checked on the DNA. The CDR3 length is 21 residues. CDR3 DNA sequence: TGTGCCTGTGGCACCCTCGTACTGGGGGATAAGAGCTCCTGGGACACCCGACAGATGTTTTTC. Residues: CACGTLVLGDKSSWDTRQMFF.

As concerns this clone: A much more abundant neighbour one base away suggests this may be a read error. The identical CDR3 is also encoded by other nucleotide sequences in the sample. In nucleotides, the CDR3 is TGCGCCTGTGACTCCTTACTGGGCAACACCGATAAACTCATCTTT. It translates to CACDSLLGNTDKLIF. The chain uses TRDV2 and TRDJ1, with D perhaps TRDD3 (6 bases). Germline V gives CDR1 GEAIGNYY, CDR2 EKD. The CDR3 has 15 residues.

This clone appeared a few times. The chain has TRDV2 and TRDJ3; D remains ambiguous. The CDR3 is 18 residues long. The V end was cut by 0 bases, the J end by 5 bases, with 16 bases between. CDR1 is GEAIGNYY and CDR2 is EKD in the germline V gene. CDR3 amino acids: CACDTGQALSRDTRQMFF. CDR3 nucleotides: TGTGCCTGTGACACCGGGCAGGCATTGTCGAGGGACACCCGACAGATGTTTTTC.

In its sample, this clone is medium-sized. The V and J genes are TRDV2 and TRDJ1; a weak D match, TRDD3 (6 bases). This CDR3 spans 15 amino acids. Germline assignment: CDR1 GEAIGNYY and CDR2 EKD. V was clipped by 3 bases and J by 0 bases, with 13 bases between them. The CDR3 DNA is TGTGCCTGTGACGCTGTGGGGGGTTACACCGATAAACTCATCTTT. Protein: CACDAVGGYTDKLIF.

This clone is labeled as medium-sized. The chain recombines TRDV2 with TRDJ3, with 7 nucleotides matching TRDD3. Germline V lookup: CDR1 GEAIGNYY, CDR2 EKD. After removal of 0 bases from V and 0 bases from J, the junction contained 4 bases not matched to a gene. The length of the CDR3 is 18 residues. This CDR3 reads CACDTGWGFSWDTRQMFF. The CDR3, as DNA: TGTGCCTGTGACACCGGCTGGGGGTTCTCCTGGGACACCCGACAGATGTTTTTC.

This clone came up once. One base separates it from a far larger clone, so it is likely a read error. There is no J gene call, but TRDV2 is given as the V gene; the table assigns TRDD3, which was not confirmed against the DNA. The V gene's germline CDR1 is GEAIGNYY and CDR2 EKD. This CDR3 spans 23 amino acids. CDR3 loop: CACDPLEDSQPRGGPRPTDKHIF. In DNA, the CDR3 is TGTGCCTGTGACCCATTGGAAGACTCCCAACCTCGGGGGGGCCCGCGGCCTACCGATAAACACATCTTT.

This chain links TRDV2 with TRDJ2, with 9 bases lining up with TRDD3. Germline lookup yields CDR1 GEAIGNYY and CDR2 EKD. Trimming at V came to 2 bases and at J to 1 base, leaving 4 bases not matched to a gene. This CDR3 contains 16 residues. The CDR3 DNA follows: TGTGCCTGTGACAAAGTGGGGGATATTTTGACAGCACAACTCTTCTTT. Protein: CACDKVGDILTAQLFF.

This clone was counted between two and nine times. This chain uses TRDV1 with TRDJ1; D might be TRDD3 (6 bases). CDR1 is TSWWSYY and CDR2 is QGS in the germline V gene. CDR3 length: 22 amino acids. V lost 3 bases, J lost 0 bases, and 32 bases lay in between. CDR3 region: CALGDPTWGRGGTETYTDKLIF. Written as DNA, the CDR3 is TGTGCTCTTGGGGACCCGACCTGGGGTAGGGGCGGTACGGAGACTTACACCGATAAACTCATCTTT.

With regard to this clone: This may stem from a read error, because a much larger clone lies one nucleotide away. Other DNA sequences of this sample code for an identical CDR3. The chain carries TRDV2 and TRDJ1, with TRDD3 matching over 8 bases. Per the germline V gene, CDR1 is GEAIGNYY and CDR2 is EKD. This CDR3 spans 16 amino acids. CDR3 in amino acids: CACDTIGGSRTDKLIF. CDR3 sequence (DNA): TGTGCCTGTGACACGATTGGGGGATCACGGACCGACAAACTCATCTTT.

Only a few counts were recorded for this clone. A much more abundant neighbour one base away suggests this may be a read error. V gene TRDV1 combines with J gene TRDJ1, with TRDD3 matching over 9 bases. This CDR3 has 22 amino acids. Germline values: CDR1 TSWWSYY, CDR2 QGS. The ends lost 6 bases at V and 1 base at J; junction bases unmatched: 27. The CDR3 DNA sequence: TGTGCTCTTGGTCCTAAAGTGGAAGCGATCTACTGGGGGACGCCCCGCACCGATAAACTCATCTTT. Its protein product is CALGPKVEAIYWGTPRTDKLIF.

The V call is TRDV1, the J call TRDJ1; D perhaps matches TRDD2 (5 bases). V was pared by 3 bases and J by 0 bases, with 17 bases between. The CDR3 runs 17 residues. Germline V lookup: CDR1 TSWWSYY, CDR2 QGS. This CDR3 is CALGERLLPLYTDKLIF. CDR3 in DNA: TGTGCTCTTGGGGAGCGCCTTCTCCCTCTGTACACCGATAAACTCATCTTT.

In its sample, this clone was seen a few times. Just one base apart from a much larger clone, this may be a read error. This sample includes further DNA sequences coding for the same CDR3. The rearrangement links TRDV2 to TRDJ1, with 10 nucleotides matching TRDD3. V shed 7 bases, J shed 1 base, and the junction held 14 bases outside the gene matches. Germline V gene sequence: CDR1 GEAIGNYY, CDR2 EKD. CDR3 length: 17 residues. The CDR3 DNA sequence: TGTGCCTGCGTCCCACTGGGGGATGGGGACATCACCGATAAACTCATCTTT. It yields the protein CACVPLGDGDITDKLIF.

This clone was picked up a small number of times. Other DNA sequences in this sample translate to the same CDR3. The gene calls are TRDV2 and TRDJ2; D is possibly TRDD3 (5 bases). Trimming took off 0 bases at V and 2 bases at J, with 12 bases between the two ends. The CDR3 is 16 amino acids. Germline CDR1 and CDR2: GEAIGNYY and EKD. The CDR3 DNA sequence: TGTGCCTGTGACACCGTCGGGGGCGCCTTGACAGCACAACTCTTCTTT. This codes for CACDTVGGALTAQLFF.

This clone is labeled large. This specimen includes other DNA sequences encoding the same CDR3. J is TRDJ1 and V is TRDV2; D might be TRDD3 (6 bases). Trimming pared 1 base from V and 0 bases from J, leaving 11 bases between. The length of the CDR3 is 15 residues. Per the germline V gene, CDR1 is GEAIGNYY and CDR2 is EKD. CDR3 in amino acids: CACDTVGGYTDKLIF. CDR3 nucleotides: TGTGCCTGTGACACAGTGGGGGGCTACACCGATAAACTCATCTTT.

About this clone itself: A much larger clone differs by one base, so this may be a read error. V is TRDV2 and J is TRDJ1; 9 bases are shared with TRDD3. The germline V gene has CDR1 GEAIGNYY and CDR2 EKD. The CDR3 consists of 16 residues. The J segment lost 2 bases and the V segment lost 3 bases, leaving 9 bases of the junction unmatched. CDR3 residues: CACDGLGDLSTDKLIF. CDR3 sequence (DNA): TGTGCCTGTGACGGCCTGGGGGATCTAAGTACCGATAAACTCATCTTT.

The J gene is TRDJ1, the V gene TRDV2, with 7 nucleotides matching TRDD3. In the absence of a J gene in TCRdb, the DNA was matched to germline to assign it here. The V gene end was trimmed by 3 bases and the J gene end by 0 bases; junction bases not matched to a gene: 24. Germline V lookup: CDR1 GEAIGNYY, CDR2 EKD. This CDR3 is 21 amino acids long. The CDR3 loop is CACDSLVETYSLGAYTDKLIF. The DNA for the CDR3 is TGTGCCTGTGACTCCCTCGTTGAGACCTACTCCCTGGGGGCTTACACCGATAAACTCATCTTT.

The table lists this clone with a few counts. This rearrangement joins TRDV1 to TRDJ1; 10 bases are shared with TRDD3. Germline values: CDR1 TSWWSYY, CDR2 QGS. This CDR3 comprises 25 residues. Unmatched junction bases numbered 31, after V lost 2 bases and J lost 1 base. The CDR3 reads CALGEEGLPLYRGGGYKPATDKLIF. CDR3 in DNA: TGTGCTCTTGGGGAAGAAGGCCTTCCCCTATATCGAGGTGGGGGATACAAGCCAGCCACCGATAAACTCATCTTT.

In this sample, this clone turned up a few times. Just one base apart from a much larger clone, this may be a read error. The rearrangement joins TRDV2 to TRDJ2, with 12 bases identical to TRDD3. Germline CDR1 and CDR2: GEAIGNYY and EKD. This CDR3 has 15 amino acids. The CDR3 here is CACESLGDTTARLFF. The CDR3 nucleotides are TGTGCCTGTGAGTCCCTGGGGGATACGACAGCACGACTCTTCTTT.

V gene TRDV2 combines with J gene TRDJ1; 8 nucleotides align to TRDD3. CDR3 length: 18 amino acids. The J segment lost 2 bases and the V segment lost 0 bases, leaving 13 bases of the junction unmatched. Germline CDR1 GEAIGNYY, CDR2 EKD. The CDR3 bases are TGTGCCTGTGACACCGTGGGAGGGATACGACCGTGGACCGATAAACTCATCTTT. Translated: CACDTVGGIRPWTDKLIF.

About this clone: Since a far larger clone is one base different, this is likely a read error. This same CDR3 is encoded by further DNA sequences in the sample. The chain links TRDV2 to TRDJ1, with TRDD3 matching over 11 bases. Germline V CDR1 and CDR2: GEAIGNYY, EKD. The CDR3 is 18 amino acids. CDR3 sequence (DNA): TGTGCTTGTGACGCTATTATGGGGGATACGCGTAACACCGATAAACTCATCTTT. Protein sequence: CACDAIMGDTRNTDKLIF.

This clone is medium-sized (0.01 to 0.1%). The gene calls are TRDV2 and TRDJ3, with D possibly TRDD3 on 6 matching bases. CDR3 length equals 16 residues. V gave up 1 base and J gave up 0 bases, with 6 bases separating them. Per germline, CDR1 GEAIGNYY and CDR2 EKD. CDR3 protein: CACDTLGSWDTRQMFF. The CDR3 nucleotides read TGTGCCTGTGACACACTGGGCTCCTGGGACACCCGACAGATGTTTTTC.

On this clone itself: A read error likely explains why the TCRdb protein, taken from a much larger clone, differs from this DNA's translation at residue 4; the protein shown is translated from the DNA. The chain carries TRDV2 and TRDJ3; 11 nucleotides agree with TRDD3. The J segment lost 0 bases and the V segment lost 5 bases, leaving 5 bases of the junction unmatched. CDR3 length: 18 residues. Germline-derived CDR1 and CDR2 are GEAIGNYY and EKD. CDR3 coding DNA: TGTGCCTGTGGCAGTACTGGGGGATACTCCTGGGACACCCGACAGATGTTTTTC. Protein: CACGSTGGYSWDTRQMFF.

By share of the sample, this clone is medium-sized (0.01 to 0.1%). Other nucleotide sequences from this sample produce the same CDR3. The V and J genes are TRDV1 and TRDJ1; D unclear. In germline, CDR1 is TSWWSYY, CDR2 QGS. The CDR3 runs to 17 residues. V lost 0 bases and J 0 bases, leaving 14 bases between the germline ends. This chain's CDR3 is CALGELRPVRYTDKLIF. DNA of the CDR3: TGTGCTCTTGGGGAACTTCGCCCAGTCCGGTACACCGATAAACTCATCTTT.